This T cell receptor beta chain emerged from a study of regulatory T cells in long-lasting Graves disease. Study-level results: Persistent disease preferred TRBV28, TRBJ1-2 and TRBJ2-5.

V lost 7 bases, J lost 3 bases, and 7 bases stayed unmatched. The CDR3 is made up of 15 amino acids. Time point given: persistent/refractory GD, antithyroid drugs over 5 years with positive TRAb. From PBMCs, RNA was extracted and then used to make the TCR library. With iRepertoire HTBI primers and Arm-PCR of CDR3 regions, TCR beta libraries were built. One entry per CDR3 protein, called by TCRdb with MiXCR from the multiplex PCR reads. The data show 700,000 or so distinct CDR3 sequences, 25% to 35% seen once. About this clonotype itself: The target antigen is unknown.

The chain uses TRBV12-3 or TRBV12-4 and TRBJ1-4, with 8 bases that match TRBD1. The origin of this receptor is a female donor with Graves disease. Sequences were derived from peripheral blood mononuclear cells (PBMCs), sampled when the disease was refractory, from a patient treated with antithyroid drugs. DNA of the CDR3: TGTGCCAGCAAAGCCGAGACAGGGGCTAATGAAAAACTGTTTTTT. Translation: CASKAETGANEKLFF.